Shown below are 22 T cell receptor beta chains from a single sample sequenced in a study of identifying expanded T cells in peripheral blood. The repertoire was sequenced with immunoSEQ multiplex PCR; TCRdb's copy has only in-frame clones and lacks some. The table records approximately 130,000 clones, around nine tenths of them present only once. The sample taken for sequencing was blood. Source of these receptors: a person between 18 and 75 years old in good health.

V usage is TRBV5-1 and J usage is TRBJ2-2; TRBD2 matches 10 bases. The CDR3 loop spans 16 amino acids. Germline V gene data show CDR1 as SGHRS and CDR2 as YFSETQ. V dropped 0 bases and J dropped 9; count of bases not matched to a gene: 8. The CDR3 here is CASSLARASGGRELFF. The CDR3 coding sequence is TGCGCCAGCAGCTTGGCACGTGCTAGCGGGGGACGGGAGCTGTTTTTT.

V is TRBV4-3 and J is TRBJ1-5; D is unclear. CDR3 length: 13 residues. CDR1 LGHNA and CDR2 YSLEER come from the germline V gene. The V end lost 0 bases, the J end lost 6 bases, and 6 bases lay between the germline ends. CDR3 nucleotides: TGCGCCAGCAGCCAAGAATTAGCTCAGCCCCAGCATTTT. It translates to CASSQELAQPQHF.

V gene TRBV5-1 combines with J gene TRBJ2-7; 7 bases are shared with TRBD1. CDR1 SGHRS and CDR2 YFSETQ come from the germline V gene. The CDR3 sequence is 15 residues long. V was pared by 0 bases and J by 6 bases, with 9 bases of the junction left unmatched. CDR3 nucleotides: TGCGCCAGCAGCTTGGGGACAGGTTTGGCTGGCGAGCAGTACTTC. As protein: CASSLGTGLAGEQYF.

The rearrangement links TRBV7-9 to TRBJ2-7, with 8 bases aligning to TRBD1. Looked up from germline, CDR1 is SEHNR and CDR2 is FQNEAQ (reference sequence). The CDR3 is 15 residues long. V shed 4 bases and J 6 bases; nucleotides not matched to a gene: 11. The CDR3 bases are TGTGCCAGCAGCTCGGCAGGGGGCATGGTCGGCGAGCAGTACTTC. Protein sequence: CASSSAGGMVGEQYF.

This clone was seen once. The V gene is TRBV9, the J gene TRBJ2-3, with D unresolved. V lost 6 bases, J lost 2 bases, and 13 bases lay in between. Per the germline V gene, CDR1 is SGDLS and CDR2 is YYNGEE. This CDR3 is 14 amino acids long. CDR3: CASTPVGTTDTQYF. The CDR3, as DNA: TGTGCCAGCACCCCGGTGGGTACCACAGATACGCAGTATTTT.

This clone appeared once. The chain links TRBV28 to TRBJ1-5; maybe TRBD1 (5 bases). The CDR3 covers 14 residues. Trimming left V 4 bases short and J 7 bases short, with 14 bases between. CDR1 and CDR2 from the germline V gene are MDHEN and SYDVKM. This CDR3 is CASSWSVREQPQHF. The CDR3 bases are TGTGCCAGCAGTTGGTCTGTCAGGGAACAGCCCCAGCATTTT.

The genes are TRBV28 and TRBJ2-7, with D possibly being TRBD1 (5 bases). This CDR3 spans 15 amino acids. In germline, CDR1 is MDHEN, CDR2 SYDVKM. V was shortened by 2 bases and J by 0 bases, with 11 bases between the two germline ends. The CDR3: CASSLSRGRSYEQYF. For the CDR3, the DNA is TGTGCCAGCAGTTTAAGTAGGGGTCGCTCCTACGAGCAGTACTTC.

The rearrangement uses TRBV6-5 and TRBJ1-5; 10 bases are a match to TRBD1. CDR1 and CDR2 (germline): MNHEY, SVGAGI. The CDR3 consists of 16 residues. With V trimmed by 4 bases and J by 6 bases, 9 bases remained unmatched. In DNA form, the CDR3 reads TGTGCCAGCAGTTTAACGACAGGGGGCTTCGGTCAGCCCCAGCATTTT. Translation: CASSLTTGGFGQPQHF.

The chain joins TRBV9 to TRBJ2-2; D unclear. Trimming pared 0 bases from V and 1 base from J, leaving 10 bases between. CDR3 length equals 16 residues. Per germline, CDR1 SGDLS and CDR2 YYNGEE. The CDR3 here is CASSVGSSRNTGELFF. CDR3 bases: TGTGCCAGCAGCGTAGGTTCGAGCAGGAACACCGGGGAGCTGTTTTTT. Together with reference TRBV9 and TRBJ2-2, the CDR3 gives the full variable domain: DSGVTQTPKHLITATGQRVTLRCSPRSGDLSVYWYQQSLDQGLQFLIQYYNGEERAKGNILERFSAQQFPDLHSELNLSSLELGDSALYFCASSVGSSRNTGELFFGEGSRLTVL.

The V and J genes are TRBV9 and TRBJ1-5, with no clear D. The V and J ends lost 6 bases and 6 bases respectively, with 7 bases between them. The CDR3 contains 11 residues. Germline lookup yields CDR1 SGDLS and CDR2 YYNGEE. CDR3 residues: CASNDPQPQHF. CDR3 DNA: TGTGCCAGCAACGACCCTCAGCCCCAGCATTTT.

The genes are TRBV18 and TRBJ2-1, with 10 bases identical to TRBD2. The trim removed 0 bases at V and 7 bases at J, leaving 6 bases unmatched. The CDR3 totals 16 residues. Germline CDR1 is KGHSH and CDR2 is LQKENI. CDR3 nucleotides: TGTGCCAGCTCACCACCGCAGCGGGAGGGCTATAATGAGCAGTTCTTC. Translation gives CASSPPQREGYNEQFF.

The CDR3 loop reads CASSLASGIKEKLFF. The CDR3 DNA is TGCGCCAGCAGCTTGGCCTCAGGGATTAAGGAAAAACTGTTTTTT. The rearrangement uses TRBV5-1 and TRBJ1-4; D is perhaps TRBD1 (5 bases). The CDR3 contains 15 residues. Trimming removed 0 bases at V and 8 bases at J, with 14 bases between. Per germline, CDR1 SGHRS and CDR2 YFSETQ.

This chain uses TRBV7-2 with TRBJ1-3; no clear D. This CDR3 is 15 amino acids long. Trimming removed 3 bases from V and 6 bases from J, with 15 bases in between. The V gene's germline CDR1 is SGHTA and CDR2 FQGNSA. The CDR3 loop reads CASSFTGVPENTIYF. In DNA form, the CDR3 reads TGTGCCAGCAGCTTTACCGGGGTTCCCGAAAACACCATATATTTT.

This chain links TRBV7-9 with TRBJ1-2; 7 nucleotides match TRBD1. CDR1 SEHNR and CDR2 FQNEAQ come from the germline V gene (reference sequence). The CDR3 covers 15 residues. Trimming removed 5 bases from V and 7 bases from J; junction bases left unmatched: 13. The CDR3, as DNA: TGTGCCAGCAGCCCCTTTGAACAGGGGTTGGGTGGCTACACCTTC. Translating it yields CASSPFEQGLGGYTF. Together with reference TRBV7-9 and TRBJ1-2, the CDR3 gives the full variable domain: DTGVSQNPRHKITKRGQNVTFRCDPISEHNRLYWYRQTLGQGPEFLTYFQNEAQLEKSRLLSDRFSAERPKGSFSTLEIQRTEQGDSAMYLCASSPFEQGLGGYTFGSGTRLTVV.

The chain links TRBV30 to TRBJ2-5; 9 bases are a match to TRBD2. Germline lookup yields CDR1 GTSNPN and CDR2 SVGIG (reference sequence). V shed 3 bases and J 2 bases; nucleotides not matched to a gene: 4. The CDR3 has 14 amino acids. DNA for the CDR3: TGTGCCTGGAGGAAAGCGGGGGGTCAAGAGACCCAGTACTTC. It is translated as CAWRKAGGQETQYF.

The chain employs TRBV7-2 and TRBJ2-2; 9 nucleotides line up with TRBD2. The CDR3 length is 16 residues. The germline V gene encodes CDR1 SGHTA and CDR2 FQGNSA. V shed 5 bases and J 4 bases; nucleotides not matched to a gene: 8. The CDR3 region has the DNA TGTGCCAGCAGCCCCCCTTTAGCGGGGGCCACCGGGGAGCTGTTTTTT. As protein: CASSPPLAGATGELFF.

The CDR3, as DNA: TGCAGCGTTGTGGAAGGAGCTGGCTACACCTTC. It codes for CSVVEGAGYTF. The chain employs TRBV29-1 and TRBJ1-2; D not certain. Deletions cut 4 bases from V and 7 bases from J, with 10 bases between. The CDR3 is 11 amino acids. CDR1 and CDR2 (germline): SQVTM, ANQGSEA.

The V call is TRBV7-2, the J call TRBJ2-5, with no clear D. Trimming left V 3 bases short and J 5 bases short, with 7 bases between. The length of the CDR3 is 12 residues. The V gene's germline CDR1 is SGHTA and CDR2 FQGNSA. CDR3 protein: CASSFLMETQYF. In DNA, the CDR3 is TGTGCCAGCAGCTTCTTAATGGAGACCCAGTACTTC. Full variable domain (missing parts from reference TRBV7-2 and TRBJ2-5): GAGVSQSPSNKVTEKGKDVELRCDPISGHTALYWYRQSLGQGLEFLIYFQGNSAPDKSGLPSDRFSAERTGGSVSTLTIQRTQQEDSAVYLCASSFLMETQYFGPGTRLLVL.

The J gene is TRBJ2-5, the V gene TRBV7-6, with 14 positions matching TRBD2. V trimming: 3 bases; J trimming: 1 base; junction bases outside the gene matches: 1. The CDR3 runs to 16 residues. Germline V gene lookup returns CDR1 SGHVS and CDR2 FNYEAQ. The CDR3 DNA reads TGTGCCAGCAGCTTGGGACTAGCGGGGGCCCAAGAGACCCAGTACTTC. Protein product: CASSLGLAGAQETQYF.

The chain employs TRBV5-8 and TRBJ1-6, with 10 bases fitting TRBD1. Trimming removed 3 bases from V and 10 bases from J; junction bases left unmatched: 7. Per germline, CDR1 SGHTS and CDR2 YDEGEE. The length of the CDR3 is 15 residues. The chain's CDR3 is CASSWTGQGGSPLHF. CDR3 nucleotide sequence: TGTGCCAGCAGCTGGACCGGACAGGGGGGGTCACCCCTCCACTTT. Using reference TRBV5-8 and TRBJ1-6 for the parts outside the CDR3, the full variable domain is EAGVTQSPTHLIKTRGQQATLRCSPISGHTSVYWYQQALGLGLQFLLWYDEGEERNRGNFPPRFSGRQFPNYSSELNVNALELEDSALYLCASSWTGQGGSPLHFGNGTRLTVT.

The V and J genes are TRBV7-2 and TRBJ2-5, with TRBD1 matching over 9 bases. The CDR3 length is 16 residues. V trimming: 5 bases; J trimming: 5 bases; junction bases outside the gene matches: 12. Germline V lookup: CDR1 SGHTA, CDR2 FQGNSA. CDR3 in DNA: TGTGCCAGCAGCCCCGAGGGGACAGGGTTTTTGGAGACCCAGTACTTC. Its protein is CASSPEGTGFLETQYF.

The chain has TRBV7-6 and TRBJ2-1; D gene unclear. The germline CDR1 and CDR2 sequences are SGHVS and FNYEAQ. CDR3 length: 11 amino acids. The V gene lost 6 bases and the J gene lost 10 bases, with 10 bases spanning the gap. CDR3 nucleotides: TGTGCCAGCAGGAACGGGCCCGAGCAGTTCTTC. This translates into CASRNGPEQFF.